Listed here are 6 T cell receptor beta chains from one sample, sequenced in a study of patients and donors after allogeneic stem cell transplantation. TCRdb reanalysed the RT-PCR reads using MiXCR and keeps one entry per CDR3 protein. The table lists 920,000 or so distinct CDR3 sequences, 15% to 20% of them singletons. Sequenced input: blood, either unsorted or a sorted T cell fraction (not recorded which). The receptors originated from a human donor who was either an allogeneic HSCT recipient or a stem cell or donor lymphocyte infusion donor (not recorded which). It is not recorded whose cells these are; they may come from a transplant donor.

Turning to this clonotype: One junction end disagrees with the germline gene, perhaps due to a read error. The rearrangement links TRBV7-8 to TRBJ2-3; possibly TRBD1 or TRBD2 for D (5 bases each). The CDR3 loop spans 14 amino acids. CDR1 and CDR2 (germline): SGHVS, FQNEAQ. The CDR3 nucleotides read TGTGCCAGCAACTTACTAGTTGGGGCGGATACGCAGTATTTT. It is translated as CASNLLVGADTQYF.

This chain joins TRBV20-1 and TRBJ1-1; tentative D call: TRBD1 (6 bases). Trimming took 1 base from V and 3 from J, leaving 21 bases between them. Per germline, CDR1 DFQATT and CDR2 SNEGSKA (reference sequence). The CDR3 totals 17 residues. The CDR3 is CSARVMGRGSGDTEAFF. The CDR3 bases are TGCAGTGCTAGAGTTATGGGGAGGGGGAGCGGGGACACTGAAGCTTTCTTT.

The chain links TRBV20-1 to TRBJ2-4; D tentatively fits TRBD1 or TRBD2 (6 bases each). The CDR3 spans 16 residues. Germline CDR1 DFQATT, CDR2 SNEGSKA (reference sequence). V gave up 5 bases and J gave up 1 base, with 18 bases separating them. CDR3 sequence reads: CSAPRGRPWAKNIQYF. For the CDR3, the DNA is TGCAGTGCTCCCCGGGGGCGGCCCTGGGCCAAAAACATTCAGTACTTC.

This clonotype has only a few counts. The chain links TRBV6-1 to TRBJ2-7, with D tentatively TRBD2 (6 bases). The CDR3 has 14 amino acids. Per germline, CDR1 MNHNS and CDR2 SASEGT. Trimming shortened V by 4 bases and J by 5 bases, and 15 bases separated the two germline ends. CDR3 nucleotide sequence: TGTGCCAGCAGTGCGACCGGGAGTGGCGACGAGCAGTACTTC. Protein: CASSATGSGDEQYF.

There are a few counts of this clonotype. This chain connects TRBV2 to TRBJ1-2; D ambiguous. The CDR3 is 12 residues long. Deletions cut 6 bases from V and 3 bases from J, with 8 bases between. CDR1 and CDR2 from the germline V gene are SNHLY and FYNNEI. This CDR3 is CASSEIYYGYTF. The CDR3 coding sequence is TGTGCCAGCAGCGAGATTTACTATGGCTACACCTTC.

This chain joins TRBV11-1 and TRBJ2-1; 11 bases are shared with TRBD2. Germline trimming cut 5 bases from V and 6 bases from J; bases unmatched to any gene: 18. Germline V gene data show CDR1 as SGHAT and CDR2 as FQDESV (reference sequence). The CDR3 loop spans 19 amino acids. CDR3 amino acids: CASSAQLSSGRLFPNEQFF. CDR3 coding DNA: TGTGCCAGCAGCGCGCAGCTTTCTAGCGGGAGGTTGTTTCCCAATGAGCAGTTCTTC.